What follows is one T cell receptor (beta chain) and its context. This entry belongs to a study of CD8 T cells in Susac syndrome. Random hexamers served to reverse transcribe roughly 0.5 to 1 ug RNA. TCRdb ran MiXCR on the immunoSEQ multiplex PCR reads and lists one entry per CDR3 protein. This repertoire shows some 130,000 distinct CDR3 sequences, about 95% found once; its top ten account for around 0.12%. Looked up from germline, CDR1 is SGHAT and CDR2 is FQDESV (reference sequence). There are 14 residues in the CDR3. With V trimmed by 6 bases and J by 2 bases, 5 bases remained unmatched. This receptor was taken from a human donor with multiple sclerosis. The V call is TRBV11-1, the J call TRBJ2-3; 7 bases line up with TRBD1. Sequencing was carried out using CD4+ T cells from PBMCs. CDR3 DNA: TGTGCCAGCAGTCAGGGACAGTACACAGATACGCAGTATTTT. The encoded protein is CASSQGQYTDTQYF.